This entry features one T cell receptor (beta chain) sequence. The target antigen is unknown. CDR3 length: 13 amino acids. V lost 3 bases to trimming and J lost 4 bases; unmatched junction nucleotides: 1. Germline CDR1 reads LGHNT; CDR2 reads FRNRAP. This entry comes from a study of OX40 agonist ivuxolimab in advanced cancers. At the level of the study: The study treated patients with ivuxolimab, an agonistic anti-OX40 (CD134) antibody.

The study's findings and limits: Among T cells, CD8+ cells averaged more expanded clones than CD4+ cells. By week 6 at 0.1 to 3.0 mg/kg, blood CD4+ and CD8+ T cells had expanded clonally.

Assay: immunoSEQ multiplex PCR; the TCRdb copy retains only in-frame clones and omits some. The profile covers nearly 25,000 clones, with 65% to 80% appearing a single time and 18% taken by the ten largest. The chain recombines TRBV12-5 with TRBJ2-5, with TRBD2 matching 8 bases. The source was CD4+ or CD8+ T cells sorted from blood, collected in a trial of the OX40 agonist ivuxolimab. The TCR sequence derives from an adult with an advanced solid tumor such as melanoma, head and neck, liver or kidney cancer. The CDR3 sequence is CASGFLAGETQYF. In DNA form, the CDR3 reads TGTGCTAGTGGTTTTCTAGCGGGAGAGACCCAGTACTTC.